This TCR beta chain derives from a study of graft-versus-host responses after intestinal transplantation. Overall study: The study gave all recipients anti-thymocyte globulin induction, then tacrolimus and steroids for about 3 years.

Measured with immunoSEQ multiplex PCR; TCRdb has only the in-frame clones, and not every one. Of tens of thousands of clones detected, approximately 92% appear once; the ten largest clones hold around 6.7%. This clone showed up just a few times. Its antigen is currently unknown. Findings and limits, study-wide: Recipient bone marrow held GvH clones, some seen earlier in ileum or blood.

This TCR was sampled from a human patient who received an intestinal transplant, so some T cells may come from the graft donor. This material consisted of bone marrow, taken 734 days after intestinal transplantation.

The CDR3, as DNA: TGTGCCAGCAGTCAAAAGCGGGGGGGCCGGTGGAATGAGCAGTTCTTC. Its translation: CASSQKRGGRWNEQFF. This sequence joins TRBV6-6 and TRBJ2-1, with 10 positions matching TRBD2. With 5 bases clipped from V and 7 bases from J, the junction kept 11 bases outside the gene matches. Germline lookup yields CDR1 MNHNY and CDR2 SVGAGI (reference sequence). The CDR3 consists of 16 residues.